A single sample gave rise to the 32 T cell receptor beta chains below, sequenced in a study of T cell responses to AZD1222 COVID-19 vaccine. Clones were read by immunoSEQ multiplex PCR, and TCRdb kept only the in-frame ones, dropping some. The table includes 100,000 to 150,000 clones, 89% detected once. The material was peripheral blood, obtained on day 0 of AZD1222 vaccination. Receptors were obtained from an adult in good health.

The rearrangement uses TRBV12-3 or TRBV12-4 and TRBJ2-7; 11 nucleotides line up with TRBD2. The CDR3 runs to 12 residues. After removal of 8 bases from V and 7 bases from J, the junction contained 4 bases not matched to a gene. CDR3 nucleotides: TGTGCCAGCGGCGCTAGCGGGAGGGAGCAGTACTTC. Translation gives CASGASGREQYF.

This sequence joins TRBV13 and TRBJ2-7; 7 bases are a match to TRBD1. Trimming at V came to 5 bases and at J to 5 bases, leaving 6 bases not matched to a gene. Germline CDR1 and CDR2: PRHDT and FYEKMQ (reference sequence). The length of the CDR3 is 13 residues. The DNA for the CDR3 is TGTGCCAGCAGCAGAAGACAGGGCGACGAGCAGTACTTC. Translating it yields CASSRRQGDEQYF.

J is TRBJ1-5 and V is TRBV9; the D gene is possibly TRBD1 (5 bases). The germline V gene encodes CDR1 SGDLS and CDR2 YYNGEE. V was shortened by 4 bases and J by 0 bases, with 11 bases between the two germline ends. CDR3 length equals 15 residues. CDR3 sequence (DNA): TGTGCCAGCAGCCAAGAGGGGAATAGCAATCAGCCCCAGCATTTT. It codes for CASSQEGNSNQPQHF. Filled out from reference TRBV9 and TRBJ1-5, the complete variable domain reads DSGVTQTPKHLITATGQRVTLRCSPRSGDLSVYWYQQSLDQGLQFLIQYYNGEERAKGNILERFSAQQFPDLHSELNLSSLELGDSALYFCASSQEGNSNQPQHFGDGTRLSIL.

The chain uses TRBV5-4 and TRBJ1-5; D not certain. Trimming stripped 4 bases from V and 1 base from J, with 9 bases between. The CDR3 consists of 14 residues. Germline V gives CDR1 SGHNT, CDR2 YYREEE (reference sequence). This chain's CDR3 is CASSPSPSNQPQHF. Here the CDR3 DNA reads TGTGCCAGCAGCCCGAGCCCCAGCAATCAGCCCCAGCATTTT. Complete variable domain (other parts from reference TRBV5-4 and TRBJ1-5): ETGVTQSPTHLIKTRGQQVTLRCSSQSGHNTVSWYQQALGQGPQFIFQYYREEENGRGNFPPRFSGLQFPNYSSELNVNALELDDSALYLCASSPSPSNQPQHFGDGTRLSIL.

The chain joins TRBV10-3 to TRBJ1-6, with a tentative D call TRBD1 (5 bases). The CDR3 consists of 14 residues. Germline V gives CDR1 ENHRY, CDR2 SYGVKD. Trimming took 3 bases from V and 6 from J, leaving 9 bases between them. As DNA, the CDR3 is TGTGCCATCAGTGAACAGGTGCCTAATTCACCCCTCCACTTT. As protein: CAISEQVPNSPLHF.

The chain combines TRBV4-3 with TRBJ2-2; maybe TRBD2 (6 bases). This CDR3 is 16 amino acids long. Per germline, CDR1 LGHNA and CDR2 YSLEER. The ends were cut back, 0 bases at V and 5 bases at J, with 13 bases in the middle. CDR3 loop: CASSQDWGRGTGELFF. The CDR3 DNA follows: TGCGCCAGCAGCCAAGATTGGGGCCGGGGGACCGGGGAGCTGTTTTTT.

The V and J genes are TRBV11-2 and TRBJ2-3, with no clear D. Germline values: CDR1 SGHAT, CDR2 FQNNGV. The CDR3 runs to 15 residues. Trimming shortened V by 4 bases and J by 1 base, and 12 bases separated the two germline ends. DNA of the CDR3: TGTGCCAGCAGCTATTCAGTCTCCGGCACAGATACGCAGTATTTT. Translating it yields CASSYSVSGTDTQYF.

This clone was found a few times. The genes are TRBV7-9 and TRBJ2-7; D is possibly TRBD1 (5 bases). The V gene's germline CDR1 is SEHNR and CDR2 FQNEAQ (reference sequence). This CDR3 comprises 14 residues. Deletions cut 1 base from V and 1 base from J, with 8 bases between. The CDR3 sequence: CASSLGRQSYEQYF. Here the CDR3 DNA reads TGTGCCAGCAGCTTAGGACGACAGTCCTACGAGCAGTACTTC. The full variable domain, its missing parts supplied by reference TRBV7-9 and TRBJ2-7, is DTGVSQNPRHKITKRGQNVTFRCDPISEHNRLYWYRQTLGQGPEFLTYFQNEAQLEKSRLLSDRFSAERPKGSFSTLEIQRTEQGDSAMYLCASSLGRQSYEQYFGPGTRLTVT.

The chain recombines TRBV6-2 or TRBV6-3 with TRBJ2-5, with a possible D match to TRBD1 (5 bases). The V end was cut by 2 bases, the J end by 9 bases, with 10 bases between. Germline CDR1 reads MNHEY; CDR2 reads SVGEGT. The CDR3 loop spans 12 amino acids. The CDR3 loop reads CASSYAGSAQYF. CDR3 sequence (DNA): TGTGCCAGCAGTTACGCAGGGTCGGCCCAGTACTTC.

The chain is built from TRBV6-5 and TRBJ1-3; 7 bases are a match to TRBD1. Germline V lookup: CDR1 MNHEY, CDR2 SVGAGI. The CDR3 totals 16 residues. V shed 2 bases and J 0 bases; nucleotides not matched to a gene: 4. For the CDR3, the DNA is TGTGCCAGCAGTTACAACGACAGGGTCTCTGGAAACACCATATATTTT. This translates into CASSYNDRVSGNTIYF.

This chain connects TRBV5-1 to TRBJ1-1, with 10 bases identical to TRBD1. The CDR3 runs to 14 residues. Trimming cost V 3 bases and J 4 bases; bases outside gene matches: 3. Germline lookup yields CDR1 SGHRS and CDR2 YFSETQ. The CDR3 sequence: CASSWTGGGTEAFF. The CDR3 nucleotides are TGCGCCAGCAGCTGGACAGGGGGTGGCACTGAAGCTTTCTTT.

This chain links TRBV29-1 with TRBJ2-7; D is possibly TRBD1 (6 bases). The V and J ends lost 2 bases and 5 bases respectively, with 13 bases between them. Germline V gives CDR1 SQVTM, CDR2 ANQGSEA. The CDR3 has 13 amino acids. CDR3 coding DNA: TGCAGCGTTGAACTGGGGGCGTCCCACGAGCAGTACTTC. Amino acids: CSVELGASHEQYF.

The chain employs TRBV5-1 and TRBJ1-1, with unresolved D. CDR3 size: 15 residues. Germline V gene lookup returns CDR1 SGHRS and CDR2 YFSETQ. V was clipped by 1 base and J by 2 bases, with 12 bases between them. This CDR3 is CASSLLSSFNTEAFF. In nucleotides, the CDR3 is TGCGCCAGCAGCTTGCTCTCGTCGTTTAACACTGAAGCTTTCTTT.

This clone was detected once. The chain recombines TRBV6-5 with TRBJ1-1; the D gene is possibly TRBD1 (5 bases). V was trimmed by 0 bases and J by 3 bases, leaving 14 bases between them. Looked up from germline, CDR1 is MNHEY and CDR2 is SVGAGI. CDR3 length equals 16 residues. DNA for the CDR3: TGTGCCAGCAGTTACTCGTCCAGGGTAGGAGACACTGAAGCTTTCTTT. Amino acids: CASSYSSRVGDTEAFF.

The V gene is TRBV7-3, the J gene TRBJ2-2; D unclear. Germline CDR1 and CDR2: SGHTA and FQGTGA. Deletions cut 3 bases from V and 2 bases from J, with 10 bases between. The CDR3 consists of 15 residues. The CDR3 region is CASSLAQTNTGELFF. The CDR3 nucleotides are TGTGCCAGCAGCTTGGCCCAAACCAACACCGGGGAGCTGTTTTTT.

V and J are TRBV19 and TRBJ1-5; 8 bases agree with TRBD1. The CDR3 is 14 residues long. In germline, CDR1 is LNHDA, CDR2 SQIVND (reference sequence). The junction had 9 bases not matched to a gene; V was cut back by 5 bases and J by 9 bases. The CDR3 protein is CASSALTGVLPQHF. DNA of the CDR3: TGTGCCAGTAGTGCACTGACAGGGGTCTTGCCCCAGCATTTT.

The chain joins TRBV19 to TRBJ1-5; D perhaps matches TRBD1 (5 bases). Germline V gene sequence: CDR1 LNHDA, CDR2 SQIVND (reference sequence). The CDR3 length is 14 residues. The V gene lost 3 bases and the J gene lost 2 bases, with 8 bases spanning the gap. CDR3 loop: CASSMQGGNQPQHF. The CDR3 DNA is TGTGCCAGTAGTATGCAGGGAGGCAATCAGCCCCAGCATTTT.

The rearrangement links TRBV7-9 to TRBJ2-7; D is unresolved. Trimming left V 2 bases short and J 3 bases short, with 8 bases between. This CDR3 has 13 residues. CDR1 and CDR2 (germline): SEHNR, FQNEAQ (reference sequence). The CDR3 DNA reads as TGTGCCAGCAGCTTATCTTCAGGCTACGAGCAGTACTTC. It yields the protein CASSLSSGYEQYF.

The genes are TRBV2 and TRBJ2-3, with D perhaps matching TRBD2 (6 bases). Per the germline V gene, CDR1 is SNHLY and CDR2 is FYNNEI. Trimming removed 4 bases at V and 6 bases at J, with 14 bases between. This CDR3 has 14 amino acids. The CDR3 spells CASSATGAGDTQYF. The CDR3 region has the DNA TGTGCCAGCAGTGCAACGGGAGCCGGGGATACGCAGTATTTT.

V is TRBV7-9 and J is TRBJ1-6; the match to TRBD1 covers 7 bases. V lost 4 bases and J lost 6; bases outside the gene matches: 6. The CDR3 is made up of 15 amino acids. The germline gives CDR1 SEHNR, CDR2 FQNEAQ (reference sequence). The CDR3 region has the DNA TGTGCCAGCAGCTCGCGACAGGGTACTAATTCACCCCTCCACTTT. This gives the protein CASSSRQGTNSPLHF.

The genes are TRBV7-9 and TRBJ2-7; D gene unclear. V was pared by 2 bases and J by 2 bases, with 7 bases between. The CDR3 totals 13 residues. Germline values: CDR1 SEHNR, CDR2 FQNEAQ (reference sequence). The CDR3 DNA follows: TGTGCCAGCAGCTTATCCAGGACCTACGAGCAGTACTTC. Its translation: CASSLSRTYEQYF. Variable domain in full (rest from reference TRBV7-9 and TRBJ2-7): DTGVSQNPRHKITKRGQNVTFRCDPISEHNRLYWYRQTLGQGPEFLTYFQNEAQLEKSRLLSDRFSAERPKGSFSTLEIQRTEQGDSAMYLCASSLSRTYEQYFGPGTRLTVT.

The chain links TRBV3-1 (or the pseudogene TRBV3-2) to TRBJ1-3; the match to TRBD1 covers 11 bases. V dropped 5 bases and J dropped 1; count of bases not matched to a gene: 16. The CDR3 loop spans 20 amino acids. Germline V CDR1 and CDR2: LGHDT, YNNKEL (reference sequence). The CDR3 is CASSRPRDRGSIGSGNTIYF. The CDR3 DNA sequence: TGTGCCAGCAGCAGACCCCGGGACAGGGGGTCAATTGGGTCTGGAAACACCATATATTTT.

The chain joins TRBV27 to TRBJ2-7; no clear D gene. From germline, CDR1 is MNHEY and CDR2 SMNVEV (reference sequence). The V end was cut by 6 bases, the J end by 0 bases, with 9 bases between. The length of the CDR3 is 13 residues. CDR3 DNA sequence: TGTGCCAGCAGGGGCCGCCGCTCCTACGAGCAGTACTTC. As protein: CASRGRRSYEQYF.

The J gene is TRBJ1-1, the V gene TRBV30, with unresolved D. CDR3 length: 11 residues. V lost 8 bases and J lost 1, with 8 bases in between. CDR1 is GTSNPN and CDR2 is SVGIG in the germline V gene (reference sequence). The CDR3 reads CATQKNTEAFF. The CDR3 region has the DNA TGTGCCACCCAGAAGAACACTGAAGCTTTCTTT.

This chain joins TRBV24-1 and TRBJ2-7; D unresolved. Germline V gene sequence: CDR1 KGHDR, CDR2 SFDVKD. Between the trimmed V and J ends, which lost 0 bases and 7 bases, there was a span of 6 bases. The length of the CDR3 is 12 residues. CDR3 in DNA: TGTGCCACCAGTGATTTGGCAGGTGAGCAGTACTTC. This translates into CATSDLAGEQYF.

The chain recombines TRBV28 with TRBJ2-1; tentatively, D is TRBD1 (7 bases). Germline V gene sequence: CDR1 MDHEN, CDR2 SYDVKM. The CDR3 loop spans 15 amino acids. Trimming removed 6 bases from V and 7 bases from J, with 19 bases in between. As DNA, the CDR3 is TGTGCCAGCAGCCTAGGGGCGGAGGGGGCTAATGAGCAGTTCTTC. Its protein product is CASSLGAEGANEQFF.

The chain employs TRBV4-1 and TRBJ1-1; possibly TRBD1 for D (6 bases). Trimming cost V 4 bases and J 9 bases, with 12 bases left between them. The CDR3 has 12 residues. The germline CDR1 and CDR2 sequences are MGHRA and YSYEKL. The CDR3 sequence is CASSLPGTKAFF. The CDR3 DNA reads as TGCGCCAGCAGCCTACCCGGGACAAAAGCTTTCTTT.

This clone was seen just once. V is TRBV19 and J is TRBJ1-4; 7 positions match TRBD1. Germline CDR1 reads LNHDA; CDR2 reads SQIVND (reference sequence). The CDR3 runs to 16 residues. The J segment lost 3 bases and the V segment lost 7 bases, leaving 11 bases of the junction unmatched. The CDR3 sequence is CASTTTGKASNEKLFF. DNA of the CDR3: TGTGCCAGTACCACGACAGGGAAGGCATCTAATGAAAAACTGTTTTTT.

This chain connects TRBV7-3 to TRBJ1-6; 7 bases are a match to TRBD1. This CDR3 region has 14 residues. Germline CDR1 SGHTA, CDR2 FQGTGA. V lost 4 bases, J lost 6 bases, and 3 bases stayed unmatched. The CDR3 DNA sequence: TGTGCCAGCAGCTCGGGACAGCCTAATTCACCCCTCCACTTT. It yields the protein CASSSGQPNSPLHF. The variable domain in full, with the rest retrieved from reference TRBV7-3 and TRBJ1-6, is GAGVSQTPSNKVTEKGKYVELRCDPISGHTALYWYRQSLGQGPEFLIYFQGTGAADDSGLPNDRFFAVRPEGSVSTLKIQRTERGDSAVYLCASSSGQPNSPLHFGNGTRLTVT.

In this sample, this clone turned up a few times. The genes are TRBV5-4 and TRBJ2-7, with D perhaps matching TRBD2 (6 bases). The CDR3 loop spans 14 amino acids. CDR1 SGHNT and CDR2 YYREEE come from the germline V gene (reference sequence). V lost 4 bases, J lost 2 bases, and 13 bases lay in between. CDR3 nucleotides: TGTGCCAGCAGCGCGGGGACCGAGACCTACGAGCAGTACTTC. Residues: CASSAGTETYEQYF.

With regard to this clone: It is unclear where the CDR3 begins or ends on the DNA, so no DNA is shown, and the CDR3 is as TCRdb lists it. The chain combines TRBV5-3 with TRBJ1-2. TRBV5-3 counts as an open reading frame of uncertain function. Inclusive of both ends, the CDR3 amounts to 18 amino acids. The CDR3 reads CARMVLERAVGTNYGYTF.

The chain combines TRBV5-4 with TRBJ1-2; tentative D call: TRBD1 (5 bases). The CDR3 contains 14 residues. CDR1 is SGHNT and CDR2 is YYREEE in the germline V gene (reference sequence). The germline V and J ends were trimmed by 0 bases and 7 bases, with 13 bases remaining between them. The CDR3 sequence is CASSLELWGSGYTF. The CDR3 DNA reads TGTGCCAGCAGCTTGGAGTTGTGGGGCTCTGGCTACACCTTC. Based on the CDR3 plus reference TRBV5-4 and TRBJ1-2, the full variable domain is ETGVTQSPTHLIKTRGQQVTLRCSSQSGHNTVSWYQQALGQGPQFIFQYYREEENGRGNFPPRFSGLQFPNYSSELNVNALELDDSALYLCASSLELWGSGYTFGSGTRLTVV.